What follows are 10 T cell receptor beta chains derived from one specimen sequenced in a study of kidney transplant recipient with SARS-CoV-2 infection. One entry per CDR3 protein results from TCRdb running MiXCR on the reads. In the table there are 200,000 to 300,000 distinct CDR3 sequences, more than 25% of which are singletons. The material was a blood sample, obtained at baseline and on roughly day 110 from a kidney transplant recipient. The receptors stem from a male patient aged 25 to 39 who had COVID-19 and was a kidney transplant recipient. Some T cells could come from the graft donor.

Note on this clonotype: This may arise from a read error, as a much more abundant clone is one base away. The chain is built from TRBV19 and TRBJ2-6; the match to TRBD1 covers 8 bases. The CDR3 contains 18 residues. Germline assignment: CDR1 LNHDA and CDR2 SQIVND (reference sequence). The CDR3 spells CASSIRQGAMSGANVLAF. The CDR3 nucleotides read TGTGCCAGTAGTATACGTCAGGGGGCTATGTCGGGGGCCAACGTCCTGGCTTTC.

This clonotype was observed a handful of times. V is TRBV25-1 and J is TRBJ1-2; D is unresolved. The CDR3 has 17 amino acids. Germline V CDR1 and CDR2: MGHDK, SYGVNS. V gave up 5 bases and J gave up 4 bases, with 23 bases separating them. The CDR3 DNA is TGTGCCAGCAGTTCGGCGGCAGAACTGGGAAAGACCTATGGCTACACCTTC. Its translation: CASSSAAELGKTYGYTF.

Regarding this clonotype: This could be a read error, since a much larger clone is one nucleotide away. Because the CDR3's place on the DNA is in doubt, the DNA is left out and the CDR3 is given as listed by TCRdb. The chain carries TRBV9 and TRBJ1-2. Germline-derived CDR1 and CDR2 are SGDLS and YYNGEE. The CDR3 comprises 15 residues, both ends counted. The CDR3 loop reads CASSVAEGSNYGHTF.

In its sample, this clonotype was seen many times. J is TRBJ2-7 and V is TRBV20-1, with TRBD2 matching over 8 bases. The CDR3 has 14 amino acids. Looked up from germline, CDR1 is DFQATT and CDR2 is SNEGSKA (reference sequence). J gave up 3 bases and V 5 bases, and 9 bases lay outside the gene matches. CDR3: CSACRPGLVYEQYF. CDR3 DNA sequence: TGCAGTGCTTGCAGGCCGGGACTAGTCTACGAGCAGTACTTC.

The CDR3: CASSLERKAGKTYGYTF. The CDR3 nucleotides read TGTGCCAGCAGCCTGGAACGTAAGGCTGGAAAGACCTATGGCTACACCTTC. V gene TRBV11-1 combines with J gene TRBJ1-2; D is ambiguous. Germline loops: CDR1 SGHAT, CDR2 FQDESV (reference sequence). This CDR3 is built from 17 residues. The V gene lost 5 bases and the J gene lost 4 bases, with 23 bases spanning the gap.

This clonotype appeared many times. The chain carries TRBV5-4 and TRBJ2-2, with TRBD1 identical over 7 bases. V trimming: 4 bases; J trimming: 6 bases; junction bases outside the gene matches: 0. The germline V gene has CDR1 SGHNT and CDR2 YYREEE (reference sequence). The CDR3 has 12 amino acids. The CDR3 loop reads CASSGTAGELFF. The CDR3 DNA reads TGTGCCAGCAGCGGGACAGCCGGGGAGCTGTTTTTT.

This clonotype was counted at least ten times. V usage is TRBV9 and J usage is TRBJ1-6, with a weak D call TRBD1 (5 bases). The V gene lost 0 bases and the J gene lost 9 bases, with 10 bases spanning the gap. The CDR3 length is 14 residues. Germline V gene lookup returns CDR1 SGDLS and CDR2 YYNGEE. The CDR3 sequence is CASSVEGRASPLHF. In nucleotides, the CDR3 is TGTGCCAGCAGCGTAGAGGGCAGGGCTTCACCCCTCCACTTT. The entire variable domain, with the rest obtained from reference TRBV9 and TRBJ1-6, is as follows: DSGVTQTPKHLITATGQRVTLRCSPRSGDLSVYWYQQSLDQGLQFLIQYYNGEERAKGNILERFSAQQFPDLHSELNLSSLELGDSALYFCASSVEGRASPLHFGNGTRLTVT.

With respect to this clonotype: A much larger clone differs by one base, so this may be a read error. The rearrangement links TRBV28 to TRBJ1-4; 9 bases line up with TRBD1. The CDR3 runs 14 residues. CDR1 and CDR2 (germline): MDHEN, SYDVKM. The CDR3 bases are TGTGCCAACAGTTGGGACAGGGCACGGAAAAAACTGTTTTTT. As protein: CANSWDRARKKLFF.

This clonotype was observed many times. J is TRBJ1-2 and V is TRBV5-6; D is undetermined. The CDR3 runs to 16 residues. Germline V gene data show CDR1 as SGHDT and CDR2 as YYEEEE. Deletions cut 7 bases from V and 4 bases from J, with 23 bases between. This CDR3 is CASHTFNSRKTYGYTF. The CDR3 DNA is TGTGCCAGCCATACCTTCAATAGTCGAAAGACCTATGGCTACACCTTC.

The chain uses TRBV7-9 and TRBJ2-1; the D gene is possibly TRBD1 (5 bases). This CDR3 is built from 16 residues. V dropped 1 base and J dropped 4 bases, with 14 bases sitting between them. The V gene's germline CDR1 is SEHNR and CDR2 FQNEAQ (reference sequence). The CDR3: CASSLGLTEKYNEQFF. In DNA, the CDR3 is TGTGCCAGCAGCTTAGGGCTGACAGAAAAGTACAATGAGCAGTTCTTC. The variable domain in full, completed from reference TRBV7-9 and TRBJ2-1, reads DTGVSQNPRHKITKRGQNVTFRCDPISEHNRLYWYRQTLGQGPEFLTYFQNEAQLEKSRLLSDRFSAERPKGSFSTLEIQRTEQGDSAMYLCASSLGLTEKYNEQFFGPGTRLTVL.